The 23 T cell receptor beta chains reported below all come from one sample, sequenced in a study of shared clonotypes between healthy human individuals. Profiled with immunoSEQ multiplex PCR; TCRdb holds only in-frame clones, not every one. Seen here are over a million clones, about 96% observed once, and the top ten hold approximately 1.2%. The sequenced sample was naive CD4+ T cells sorted from blood. Documented subset: CD45RA+ positively selected. These TCRs come from a man aged 30 to 39 in good health.

This clone is a singleton in its sample. This rearrangement joins TRBV11-2 to TRBJ2-1, with 7 bases fitting TRBD1. Germline-derived CDR1 and CDR2 are SGHAT and FQNNGV. The CDR3 is made up of 15 amino acids. V was pared by 2 bases and J by 7 bases, with 8 bases of the junction left unmatched. This CDR3 reads CASSLKGADLNEQFF. The CDR3 DNA follows: TGTGCCAGCAGCTTAAAGGGGGCTGACTTGAATGAGCAGTTCTTC.

The J gene is TRBJ2-7, the V gene TRBV7-2; a possible D gene is TRBD1 (5 bases). CDR3 size: 16 residues. The V end lost 4 bases, the J end lost 6 bases, and 22 bases lay between the germline ends. Germline assignment: CDR1 SGHTA and CDR2 FQGNSA. The CDR3 sequence is CASSSVVIVGGAEQYF. CDR3 sequence (DNA): TGTGCCAGCAGCTCCGTAGTTATAGTGGGTGGGGCCGAGCAGTACTTC.

This chain uses TRBV5-5 with TRBJ2-2; D is perhaps TRBD1 (5 bases). Germline V gives CDR1 SGHKS, CDR2 YYEKEE (reference sequence). This CDR3 is built from 15 residues. V was clipped by 2 bases and J by 1 base, with 9 bases between them. The CDR3 loop is CASSFTGVNTGELFF. The CDR3 region has the DNA TGTGCCAGCAGCTTCACAGGAGTGAACACCGGGGAGCTGTTTTTT.

V usage is TRBV19 and J usage is TRBJ2-1; 7 nucleotides match TRBD2. V lost 4 bases and J lost 12; bases outside the gene matches: 9. The CDR3 has 13 amino acids. Germline assignment: CDR1 LNHDA and CDR2 SQIVND (reference sequence). CDR3 DNA sequence: TGTGCCAGTAGTAACCAACGGACTAGACGGCAGTTCTTC. Translation: CASSNQRTRRQFF. Variable domain in full (rest from reference TRBV19 and TRBJ2-1): DGGITQSPKYLFRKEGQNVTLSCEQNLNHDAMYWYRQDPGQGLRLIYYSQIVNDFQKGDIAEGYSVSREKKESFPLTVTSAQKNPTAFYLCASSNQRTRRQFFGPGTRLTVL.

The chain joins TRBV19 to TRBJ2-1, with D perhaps matching TRBD1 or TRBD2 (5 bases each). The germline CDR1 and CDR2 sequences are LNHDA and SQIVND (reference sequence). The CDR3 consists of 16 residues. V lost 6 bases to trimming and J lost 5 bases, with 20 bases between them. The DNA of the CDR3 is TGTGCCAGTAGCGCCCAGACGGGACGGAGGAACAATGAGCAGTTCTTC. Translating gives CASSAQTGRRNNEQFF.

The rearrangement uses TRBV1 and TRBJ2-1; the table's D call, TRBD1, has no DNA check behind it. TRBV1 is a pseudogene locus. CDR3 length: 13 amino acids. The CDR3 DNA reads TGCACTTCCTTTAGGGGGCCTTTCAATGAGCAGTTCTTC. It yields the protein CTSFRGPFNEQFF.

In the case of this clone: Other DNA sequences in the sample encode the same CDR3. The rearrangement links TRBV18 to TRBJ2-5, with D unresolved. Germline CDR1 is KGHSH and CDR2 is LQKENI. The germline V and J ends were trimmed by 1 base and 2 bases, with 2 bases remaining between them. The CDR3 is 12 residues long. The DNA for the CDR3 is TGTGCCAGCTCACCACGGCAAGAGACCCAGTACTTC. It translates to CASSPRQETQYF.

J is TRBJ2-3 and V is TRBV2; 7 bases line up with TRBD2. The V gene's germline CDR1 is SNHLY and CDR2 FYNNEI. With 4 bases clipped from V and 2 bases from J, the junction kept 6 bases outside the gene matches. CDR3 length: 15 amino acids. In DNA, the CDR3 is TGTGCCAGCAGTGTGCTAGCGGAGTTCACAGATACGCAGTATTTT. Its protein product is CASSVLAEFTDTQYF.

The rearrangement links TRBV11-2 to TRBJ2-7, with D possibly being TRBD2 (6 bases). Trimming pared 5 bases from V and 3 bases from J, leaving 20 bases between. Germline-derived CDR1 and CDR2 are SGHAT and FQNNGV. There are 16 residues in the CDR3. As DNA, the CDR3 is TGTGCCAGCAGCCCCCGCTCGACTAGTACAGGCTACGAGCAGTACTTC. Protein sequence: CASSPRSTSTGYEQYF.

The chain joins TRBV4-3 to TRBJ2-1, with D tentatively TRBD1 (6 bases). The CDR3 runs 14 residues. Germline CDR1 is LGHNA and CDR2 is YSLEER. The V and J ends lost 4 bases and 3 bases respectively, with 10 bases between them. As DNA, the CDR3 is TGCGCCAGCAGCCGGGACAACAACTACAATGAGCAGTTCTTC. Protein product: CASSRDNNYNEQFF.

The genes are TRBV9 and TRBJ2-5; 9 bases match TRBD2. Germline V gene sequence: CDR1 SGDLS, CDR2 YYNGEE. J lost 4 bases, V lost 4 bases, and 11 bases had no gene match. This CDR3 region has 16 residues. CDR3 residues: CASSLSSGRSLETQYF. CDR3 bases: TGTGCCAGCAGCTTGTCCAGCGGGAGGTCATTAGAGACCCAGTACTTC. Full variable domain (missing parts from reference TRBV9 and TRBJ2-5): DSGVTQTPKHLITATGQRVTLRCSPRSGDLSVYWYQQSLDQGLQFLIQYYNGEERAKGNILERFSAQQFPDLHSELNLSSLELGDSALYFCASSLSSGRSLETQYFGPGTRLLVL.

The gene calls are TRBV7-9 and TRBJ2-7; 7 bases are a match to TRBD2. This CDR3 comprises 13 residues. Germline V gene lookup returns CDR1 SEHNR and CDR2 FQNEAQ (reference sequence). The ends lost 4 bases at V and 2 bases at J; junction bases unmatched: 2. Here the CDR3 reads CASSYTSAYEQYF. CDR3 nucleotides: TGTGCCAGCAGCTATACTAGCGCCTACGAGCAGTACTTC.

The chain combines TRBV7-8 with TRBJ1-2, with 10 bases fitting TRBD1. The V gene end was trimmed by 5 bases and the J gene end by 2 bases; junction bases not matched to a gene: 14. Looked up from germline, CDR1 is SGHVS and CDR2 is FQNEAQ. The CDR3 runs to 18 residues. CDR3 in DNA: TGTGCCAGCAGCGAACTCGCCCCCGGACAGGGGGGGAACTATGGCTACACCTTC. Its protein is CASSELAPGQGGNYGYTF.

This clone was counted once. This rearrangement joins TRBV20-1 to TRBJ2-1, with D possibly TRBD2 on 6 matching bases. Germline V gives CDR1 DFQATT, CDR2 SNEGSKA (reference sequence). There are 11 residues in the CDR3. V dropped 3 bases and J dropped 12 bases, with 12 bases sitting between them. CDR3 in amino acids: CSASGTLGQFF. The DNA for the CDR3 is TGCAGTGCTAGTGGGACTTTAGGGCAGTTCTTC.

This chain joins TRBV18 and TRBJ2-3; no firm D call. In germline, CDR1 is KGHSH, CDR2 LQKENI. V was pared by 3 bases and J by 4 bases, with 14 bases between. The CDR3 is 15 residues long. The CDR3: CASSPAQTVADTQYF. CDR3 in DNA: TGTGCCAGCTCACCTGCCCAGACCGTGGCAGATACGCAGTATTTT.

Notes on this clone: This sample also contains other DNA sequences that code for the same CDR3. The CDR3 spells CASSLEGGTEAFF. Written as DNA, the CDR3 is TGTGCCAGCAGCTTAGAAGGGGGCACTGAAGCTTTCTTT. The chain recombines TRBV11-3 with TRBJ1-1; D might be TRBD1 (6 bases). Germline loops: CDR1 SGHNT, CDR2 YENEEA. This CDR3 has 13 amino acids. Between the trimmed V and J ends, which lost 0 bases and 4 bases, there was a span of 6 bases.

This clone has only one observation. The chain recombines TRBV28 with TRBJ2-3; 10 nucleotides align to TRBD2. With V trimmed by 7 bases and J by 7 bases, 17 bases remained unmatched. The germline V gene has CDR1 MDHEN and CDR2 SYDVKM. The CDR3 contains 17 residues. CDR3 sequence: CASTTEGLAGAGYTQYF. The CDR3 DNA reads as TGTGCCAGCACGACAGAGGGGCTAGCGGGGGCTGGGTATACGCAGTATTTT.

This rearrangement joins TRBV5-6 to TRBJ1-1; the D is unclear. V was cut by 2 bases and J by 4 bases, with 18 bases left in between. This CDR3 has 16 amino acids. Looked up from germline, CDR1 is SGHDT and CDR2 is YYEEEE. For the CDR3, the DNA is TGTGCCAGCAGCTTCGGGCCAAGCGTAGTTGGCACTGAAGCTTTCTTT. It is translated as CASSFGPSVVGTEAFF.

V gene TRBV7-9 combines with J gene TRBJ2-1; TRBD2 matches 12 bases. The J segment lost 7 bases and the V segment lost 5 bases, leaving 9 bases of the junction unmatched. Per germline, CDR1 SEHNR and CDR2 FQNEAQ (reference sequence). The CDR3 consists of 16 residues. The CDR3 spells CASSPPWTSGKNEQFF. The CDR3 region has the DNA TGTGCCAGCAGCCCCCCTTGGACTAGCGGGAAGAATGAGCAGTTCTTC.

The chain has TRBV7-2 and TRBJ2-2; 9 bases align to TRBD2. Germline V gene sequence: CDR1 SGHTA, CDR2 FQGNSA. The CDR3 is made up of 16 amino acids. The V segment lost 4 bases and the J segment 8 bases; nucleotides outside the gene matches: 11. The CDR3 DNA sequence: TGTGCCAGCAGCTCTCGATGGCGGGAGGGCGGAGGGGAGCTGTTTTTT. It specifies CASSSRWREGGGELFF.

This chain connects TRBV4-3 to TRBJ2-1; TRBD2 might be the D (6 bases). Germline V CDR1 and CDR2: LGHNA, YSLEER. The length of the CDR3 is 16 residues. Trimming removed 4 bases at V and 5 bases at J, with 18 bases between. The CDR3 DNA follows: TGCGCCAGCAGCCCAGACGTACTAGCAGAAAACAATGAGCAGTTCTTC. It translates to CASSPDVLAENNEQFF.

The chain recombines TRBV7-2 with TRBJ2-6; D remains unclear. Trimming left V 7 bases short and J 4 bases short, with 14 bases between. This CDR3 has 15 amino acids. Germline CDR1 is SGHTA and CDR2 is FQGNSA. The CDR3 coding sequence is TGTGCCAGCACCCATGGCGGCGGAGGGGCCAACGTCCTGACTTTC. It yields the protein CASTHGGGGANVLTF.

In DNA form, the CDR3 reads TGTGCCAGCAGCCGGGACCCCGACGGGCCAAACATTCAGTACTTC. Its protein product is CASSRDPDGPNIQYF. The V and J genes are TRBV7-6 and TRBJ2-4; D assignment may be TRBD1 or TRBD2 (5 bases each). Deletions cut 5 bases from V and 6 bases from J, with 17 bases between. Per germline, CDR1 SGHVS and CDR2 FNYEAQ. The CDR3 has 15 amino acids.